This entry features one TCR beta chain sequence. Its matching antigen is unknown. The data derive from a study of memory CD4+ T cells and cytomegalovirus serostatus. Study findings and constraints: Repertoires predicted CMV serostatus with median bootstrapped AUC of about 0.96.

TCRdb's table, derived via immunoSEQ multiplex PCR, lists solely in-frame clones and lacks some. The sample yields some 44,000 clones, over 65% seen once. The sort gate was single viable CD3+CD4+CD8-CD45RO+ cells for memory CD4+ T cells. Germline CDR1 is SGHDN and CDR2 is FVKESK. V dropped 5 bases and J dropped 0 bases, with 2 bases sitting between them. The CDR3 spans 12 residues. The clonotype originates from an adult in good health and CMV-seronegative. V is TRBV14 and J is TRBJ1-3, with no clear D. The sample comprised memory CD4+ T cells from blood. The CDR3 DNA reads TGTGCCAGCAGCTTCTCTGGAAACACCATATATTTT. Translating gives CASSFSGNTIYF.